A single sample is the source of the 3 T cell receptor beta chains below, sequenced in a study of blood T cell repertoires in COVID-19. Sequencing used immunoSEQ multiplex PCR; TCRdb keeps in-frame clones, though not all of them. The data show about 210,000 clones, about 92% seen once. The sequenced sample was peripheral blood. These receptors were taken from a man aged 25-45 years with acute or convalescent COVID-19.

The V call is TRBV28, the J call TRBJ1-1, with unresolved D. Germline V lookup: CDR1 MDHEN, CDR2 SYDVKM. The CDR3 covers 13 residues. V lost 2 bases to trimming and J lost 1 base, with 5 bases between them. CDR3 protein: CASSLNWNTEAFF. CDR3 sequence (DNA): TGTGCCAGCAGTTTAAACTGGAACACTGAAGCTTTCTTT.

J is TRBJ2-1 and V is TRBV13; 9 bases are shared with TRBD2. Germline V CDR1 and CDR2: PRHDT, FYEKMQ (reference sequence). The CDR3 consists of 15 residues. Trimming removed 0 bases from V and 6 bases from J; junction bases left unmatched: 3. CDR3 residues: CASSLGLAGFNEQFF. In nucleotides, the CDR3 is TGTGCCAGCAGCTTAGGTCTAGCGGGATTCAATGAGCAGTTCTTC.

Comment on this clone: A read error may produce the germline difference seen at one junction end. This chain joins TRBV27 and TRBJ2-3, with 15 bases identical to TRBD2. This CDR3 is 16 amino acids long. Germline V gives CDR1 MNHEY, CDR2 SMNVEV (reference sequence). Here the CDR3 reads CTSRLGLAGGQDTQYF. CDR3 bases: TGTACCAGCCGTCTGGGACTAGCGGGGGGTCAAGATACGCAGTATTTT.